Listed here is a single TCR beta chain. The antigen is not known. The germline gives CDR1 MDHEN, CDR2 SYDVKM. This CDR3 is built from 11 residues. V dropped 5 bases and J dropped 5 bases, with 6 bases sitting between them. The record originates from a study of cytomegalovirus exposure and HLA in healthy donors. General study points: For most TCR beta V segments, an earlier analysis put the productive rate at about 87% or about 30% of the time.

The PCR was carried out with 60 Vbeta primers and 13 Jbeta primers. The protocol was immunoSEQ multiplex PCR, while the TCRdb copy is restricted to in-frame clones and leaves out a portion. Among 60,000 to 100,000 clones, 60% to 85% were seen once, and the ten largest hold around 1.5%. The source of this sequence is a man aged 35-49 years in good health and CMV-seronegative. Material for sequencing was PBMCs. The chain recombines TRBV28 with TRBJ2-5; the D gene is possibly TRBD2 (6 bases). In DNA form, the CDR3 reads TGTGCCAGCAGTGGGAGGGAGACCCAGTACTTC. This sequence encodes CASSGRETQYF.